These 13 T cell receptor beta chains were sequenced from one sample in a study of blood T cell repertoires in COVID-19. The repertoire was sequenced with immunoSEQ multiplex PCR; TCRdb's copy has only in-frame clones and lacks some. The data hold approximately 50,000 clones, with 77% observed a single time. Sequencing was performed on peripheral blood. The receptors stem from a man aged 70-80 years with active or convalescent COVID-19.

CDR3 sequence: CASSLVAGVNEQFF. Here the CDR3 DNA reads TGTGCCAGCAGCTTAGTTGCGGGAGTCAATGAGCAGTTCTTC. The V call is TRBV5-6, the J call TRBJ2-1; 7 nucleotides agree with TRBD2. The trim removed 2 bases at V and 6 bases at J, leaving 5 bases unmatched. In germline, CDR1 is SGHDT, CDR2 YYEEEE. CDR3 size: 14 residues. The whole variable domain, remainder taken from reference TRBV5-6 and TRBJ2-1, is DAGVTQSPTHLIKTRGQQVTLRCSPKSGHDTVSWYQQALGQGPQFIFQYYEEEERQRGNFPDRFSGHQFPNYSSELNVNALLLGDSALYLCASSLVAGVNEQFFGPGTRLTVL.

This sequence joins TRBV5-1 and TRBJ2-1; 11 bases line up with TRBD2. This CDR3 has 16 residues. V shed 4 bases and J 0 bases; nucleotides not matched to a gene: 3. CDR1 SGHRS and CDR2 YFSETQ come from the germline V gene. CDR3 sequence: CASSRTSGSSYNEQFF. For the CDR3, the DNA is TGCGCCAGCAGCCGTACTAGCGGGAGCTCCTACAATGAGCAGTTCTTC.

This clone was counted between two and nine times. This rearrangement joins TRBV4-2 to TRBJ2-1; 10 bases map to TRBD2. Germline V gene data show CDR1 as LGHNA and CDR2 as YNFKEQ. V was clipped by 1 base and J by 3 bases; unmatched bases: 9. CDR3 length equals 18 residues. CDR3 DNA sequence: TGTGCCAGCAGCCAAGGGCCTAGCGGGAGTGCGGGCTACAATGAGCAGTTCTTC. The encoded protein is CASSQGPSGSAGYNEQFF.

This sequence joins TRBV18 and TRBJ1-1, with 8 bases fitting TRBD1. J was trimmed by 0 bases and V by 3 bases; bases with no gene match: 6. CDR1 and CDR2 from the germline V gene are KGHSH and LQKENI. The CDR3 has 16 residues. The CDR3 protein is CASSPGTGSMNTEAFF. The CDR3, as DNA: TGTGCCAGCTCACCCGGGACAGGTTCCATGAACACTGAAGCTTTCTTT. The variable domain in full, with the rest retrieved from reference TRBV18 and TRBJ1-1, is NAGVMQNPRHLVRRRGQEARLRCSPMKGHSHVYWYRQLPEEGLKFMVYLQKENIIDESGMPKERFSAEFPKEGPSILRIQQVVRGDSAAYFCASSPGTGSMNTEAFFGQGTRLTVV.

This clone occurred once. The V gene is TRBV25-1, the J gene TRBJ2-1; 9 nucleotides line up with TRBD2. Germline V gene lookup returns CDR1 MGHDK and CDR2 SYGVNS. The CDR3 extends over 15 amino acids. J lost 8 bases, V lost 1 base, and 6 bases had no gene match. CDR3 DNA: TGTGCCAGCAGTGAATGGGCGGGAGGGCCTGATGAGCAGTTCTTC. Residues: CASSEWAGGPDEQFF.

This rearrangement joins TRBV2 to TRBJ1-2; 9 nucleotides line up with TRBD1. V shed 3 bases and J 4 bases; nucleotides not matched to a gene: 3. The CDR3 is 14 amino acids. CDR1 and CDR2 (germline): SNHLY, FYNNEI. This CDR3 reads CASSETGGFYGYTF. The CDR3 region has the DNA TGTGCCAGCAGTGAGACAGGGGGGTTCTATGGCTACACCTTC.

A remark on this clone: At one end the junction does not follow the germline gene, possibly because of a read error. The chain joins TRBV7-7 to TRBJ2-1; 10 bases fit TRBD2. The CDR3 sequence is 16 residues long. Germline V lookup: CDR1 SSHAT, CDR2 FNYEAQ (reference sequence). CDR3 nucleotides: TGTGCTAGCAGTCCCGAGGCCAGCGGGAGGGCCAGTGAGCAGTTCTTC. This gives the protein CASSPEASGRASEQFF.

The chain links TRBV19 to TRBJ1-2; D possibly corresponds to TRBD1 (6 bases). This CDR3 has 12 amino acids. Trimming shortened V by 4 bases and J by 5 bases, and 8 bases separated the two germline ends. Germline values: CDR1 LNHDA, CDR2 SQIVND (reference sequence). The CDR3 region is CASSKDRYGYTF. DNA of the CDR3: TGTGCCAGTAGTAAGGACAGATATGGCTACACCTTC. Using reference TRBV19 and TRBJ1-2 for the parts outside the CDR3, the full variable domain is DGGITQSPKYLFRKEGQNVTLSCEQNLNHDAMYWYRQDPGQGLRLIYYSQIVNDFQKGDIAEGYSVSREKKESFPLTVTSAQKNPTAFYLCASSKDRYGYTFGSGTRLTVV.

Worth noting for this clone: Since a much larger clone is just one base distant, this may be a read error. The V and J genes are TRBV6-2 or TRBV6-3 and TRBJ1-2; perhaps TRBD1 as D (6 bases). There are 15 residues in the CDR3. Germline-derived CDR1 and CDR2 are MNHEY and SVGEGT. The CDR3 protein is CASSSIRTDNYGHTF. Here the CDR3 DNA reads TGTGCCAGCAGTTCCATACGGACAGATAACTATGGCCACACCTTC.

This chain uses TRBV7-9 with TRBJ2-7; TRBD2 is a possible D gene (5 bases). The CDR3 sequence is 17 residues long. Germline CDR1 SEHNR, CDR2 FQNEAQ (reference sequence). Trimming cost V 1 base and J 5 bases, with 21 bases left between them. In DNA, the CDR3 is TGTGCCAGCAGCTTAGGATTGGAGGCGTCCCTCTCGGACGAGCAGTACTTC. It encodes CASSLGLEASLSDEQYF. Drawing the rest from reference TRBV7-9 and TRBJ2-7, the complete variable domain is DTGVSQNPRHKITKRGQNVTFRCDPISEHNRLYWYRQTLGQGPEFLTYFQNEAQLEKSRLLSDRFSAERPKGSFSTLEIQRTEQGDSAMYLCASSLGLEASLSDEQYFGPGTRLTVT.

The chain carries TRBV3-1 (or the pseudogene TRBV3-2) and TRBJ2-4; 7 bases agree with TRBD2. The ends lost 0 bases at V and 1 base at J; junction bases unmatched: 0. Germline loops: CDR1 LGHDT, CDR2 YNNKEL (reference sequence). The CDR3 consists of 15 residues. The DNA for the CDR3 is TGTGCCAGCAGCCAAGAACTAGCGGCCAAAAACATTCAGTACTTC. Translation: CASSQELAAKNIQYF.

The J gene is TRBJ2-5, the V gene TRBV19; D perhaps matches TRBD2 (6 bases). Germline V CDR1 and CDR2: LNHDA, SQIVND (reference sequence). Trimming stripped 5 bases from V and 5 bases from J, with 12 bases between. CDR3 length equals 13 residues. CDR3 DNA sequence: TGTGCCAGTAGTCCCCTGGGAGGTGAGACCCAGTACTTC. The encoded protein is CASSPLGGETQYF.

V usage is TRBV7-9 and J usage is TRBJ1-1, with D possibly TRBD1 on 5 matching bases. Trimming stripped 7 bases from V and 6 bases from J, with 18 bases between. This CDR3 contains 14 residues. CDR1 SEHNR and CDR2 FQNEAQ come from the germline V gene (reference sequence). The CDR3 protein is CASTLFWGDAEAFF. CDR3 DNA sequence: TGTGCCAGCACTCTTTTCTGGGGGGACGCTGAAGCTTTCTTT. The whole variable domain, filled in from reference TRBV7-9 and TRBJ1-1, reads DTGVSQNPRHKITKRGQNVTFRCDPISEHNRLYWYRQTLGQGPEFLTYFQNEAQLEKSRLLSDRFSAERPKGSFSTLEIQRTEQGDSAMYLCASTLFWGDAEAFFGQGTRLTVV.